This T cell receptor beta chain derives from a study of cytomegalovirus exposure and HLA in healthy donors. Whole-study context: Most genotyped donors, around 78% of 398, had Caucasian-associated genetic ancestry.

PCR was performed using 60 Vbeta and 13 Jbeta primers. Study processing details: In a later analysis, of roughly 73 million unique beta chains, roughly 9.9 million appeared in at least two donors. The table came from immunoSEQ multiplex PCR; TCRdb's copy has only in-frame clones and leaves some out. Clone size and the V and J calls come from that table; the DNA yielded D and trimming. The table shows approximately 130,000 clones, with around 79% occurring only once. The source of this sequence is a woman aged 40 to 50 in good health and CMV-seronegative. The sequenced material came from PBMCs.

The CDR3 sequence: CSVAMVTADGEQYF. Here the CDR3 DNA reads TGCAGCGTTGCCATGGTGACAGCCGACGGAGAGCAGTACTTC. The rearrangement uses TRBV29-1 and TRBJ2-7; maybe TRBD1 (5 bases). The CDR3 length is 14 residues. The V end lost 4 bases, the J end lost 7 bases, and 20 bases lay between the germline ends. Germline V gene data show CDR1 as SQVTM and CDR2 as ANQGSEA.